The clone carrying this T cell receptor (beta chain) was seen a handful of times. The antigen is unknown. This specimen comes from a study of T cells in Graves' hyperthyroidism and ophthalmopathy. Findings of the study overall: Most thyroid clonotypes that were expanded above 0.001 also turned up in blood. For ophthalmopathy, model prediction preceded onset by a median 6.5 months.

Amplified TCR beta CDR3 regions derived from RNA transcripts. Carried out on the TCR CDR3, a first-round RT-PCR used the HTBI primer set. MiXCR, applied by TCRdb to the multiplex PCR reads, yields one record per CDR3 protein. The sample yields just under 750,000 distinct CDR3 sequences, roughly a third seen once. Sequencing was done on a sample of blood. The TCR sequence derives from a middle-aged woman with Graves' hyperthyroidism.

CDR3 coding DNA: TGCAGTGCTAAGGATTGGACTAGCGGCTACGAGCAGTACTTC. The encoded protein is CSAKDWTSGYEQYF. The V gene is TRBV20-1, the J gene TRBJ2-7, with 10 bases lining up with TRBD2. This CDR3 region has 14 residues. Germline CDR1 and CDR2: DFQATT and SNEGSKA (reference sequence). Trimming cost V 4 bases and J 3 bases; bases outside gene matches: 6.